This is a list of T cell receptor beta chains from one sample in a study of neurological immune-mediated disorders. TCRdb analysed the 5' RACE reads with MiXCR anew, one entry per CDR3 protein. Here the sample spans some 80,000 distinct CDR3 sequences, 4.5% to 7.5% being singletons. The sequencing sample was made of PBMCs. The receptor set was obtained from a woman aged 60-75 years with multiple sclerosis. Both conserved end residues are part of each CDR3. The order of the fields is D gene, clone size, V gene, J gene, CDR3 DNA, CDR3 protein. D genes are given only for firm matches. A clone size is listed for some rows: how often the clone was seen (once, few, many), or a class if it is expanded.

>TRBD2|many|TRBV11-2|TRBJ2-1
TGTGCCAGCCAGACCGGGACTAACAACTACAATGAGCAGTTCTTC
CASQTGTNNYNEQFF
>.|many|TRBV5-1|TRBJ1-1
TGCGCCAGCAGCTTGGGGGGGGCCTCGCCTGAAGCTTTCTTT
CASSLGGASPEAFF
>.|many|TRBV5-1|TRBJ2-1
TGCGCCAGCAGAGAGGGACTCCTCTACAATGAGCAGTTCTTC
CASREGLLYNEQFF
>.|.|TRBV20-1|TRBJ2-3
TGCAGTGTTGTCTACTCCTACACAGATACGCAGTATTTT
CSVVYSYTDTQYF
>.|many|TRBV7-2|TRBJ2-4
TGTGCCAGCAGCTTAGACAGGGTATCGGTTATTCAGTACTTC
CASSLDRVSVIQYF
>.|many|TRBV20-1|TRBJ2-7
TGCAGTGCCCAGGGCGGGCCCGGGCAACAGTACTTC
CSAQGGPGQQYF
>.|many|TRBV7-6|TRBJ1-2
TGTGCCAGCACAAAAGCGACCGGGGGAGGGGGCTACACCTTC
CASTKATGGGGYTF
>TRBD1|many|TRBV6-5|TRBJ2-1
TGTGCCAGCAGTTCCGGGACAGGGTACAATGAGCAGTTCTTC
CASSSGTGYNEQFF
>TRBD1|many|TRBV20-1|TRBJ1-2
TGCAGTGCCACCGGGACAGGGGGCGTCTATGGCTACACCTTC
CSATGTGGVYGYTF
>.|many|TRBV9|TRBJ2-5
TGTGCCAGCAGCCCCAAACCTGCGGCCGGCCAAGAGACCCAGTACTTC
CASSPKPAAGQETQYF
>.|many|TRBV12-3/TRBV12-4|TRBJ2-5
TGTGCCAGCAGTTTAGTTGGTCAGAAAGAGACCCAGTACTTC
CASSLVGQKETQYF
>.|many|TRBV5-1|TRBJ1-5
TGCGCCAGCAGCTTGGTTACGGGGGCTGGACAGCCCCAGCATTTT
CASSLVTGAGQPQHF
>.|many|TRBV6-2/TRBV6-3|TRBJ1-5
TGTGCCAGCAGAGGGGGGACGCCCCAGCATTTT
CASRGGTPQHF
>.|many|TRBV5-1|TRBJ1-1
TGCGCCAGCAGCTTCTCTGGAGACAACACTGAAGCTTTCTTT
CASSFSGDNTEAFF
>.|many|TRBV12-3/TRBV12-4|TRBJ2-5
TGTGCCAGCAGTTTATCCGAAGGAGGCGAGACCCAGTACTTC
CASSLSEGGETQYF
>.|many|TRBV13|TRBJ1-1
TGTGCCAGCAGCCCCGTCCTCCTAGGACATTCAATTGAAGCTTTCTTT
CASSPVLLGHSIEAFF
>TRBD1|many|TRBV2|TRBJ2-1
TGTGCCAGCAAGTTGAGGCCCGGGACAGGGGCCTACAATGAGCAGTTCTTC
CASKLRPGTGAYNEQFF
>.|many|TRBV12-3/TRBV12-4|TRBJ2-6
TGTGCCAGCACCCAACCCGGGTCCTTTTTGGGGGGGGCCAACGTCCTGACTTTC
CASTQPGSFLGGANVLTF
>.|many|TRBV14|TRBJ2-5
TGTGCCAGCAGCCAAAACCGGGGACAAGAGACCCAGTACTTC
CASSQNRGQETQYF
>.|many|TRBV20-1|TRBJ1-5
TGCAGTGCTAAAGGGGGGGGCAATCAGCCCCAGCATTTT
CSAKGGGNQPQHF
>.|many|TRBV6-5|TRBJ2-7
TGTGCCAGCAGACCCGTACCACAGGGATTGATCTACGAGCAGTACTTC
CASRPVPQGLIYEQYF
>.|many|TRBV5-1|TRBJ2-5
TGCGCCAGCAGCCCTCAGGTGTCTCAAGAGACCCAGTACTTC
CASSPQVSQETQYF
>.|few|TRBV21-1|TRBJ2-7
TGTGCCAGCAGCAATGGGCTCAGGGAGGGAAGGGTCTACGAGCAGTACTTC
CASSNGLREGRVYEQYF
>TRBD2|many|TRBV7-2|TRBJ2-5
TGTGCCAGCAGCTTAGGTGGGACTAGCGGGCAACAGACCCAGTACTTC
CASSLGGTSGQQTQYF
>TRBD1|many|TRBV10-3|TRBJ1-2
TGTGCCACTCAGACAGGGATCGGTGGCTACACCTTC
CATQTGIGGYTF
>.|many|TRBV10-2|TRBJ2-2
TGCGCCAGCAGTGAGATTTCAGGGGCCGGGGAGCTGTTTTTT
CASSEISGAGELFF
>.|.|TRBV5-1|TRBJ1-4
TGCGCCAGCAGCCAAAATGGTCGTACTTTAACTAATGAAAAACTGTTTTTT
CASSQNGRTLTNEKLFF
>.|many|TRBV4-1|TRBJ1-5
TGCGCCAGCAGCCAAGGCTTTTATAGCAATCAGCCCCAGCATTTT
CASSQGFYSNQPQHF
>.|many|TRBV15|TRBJ2-2
TGTGCCACCAGCAGAGTGGATTCGACCGGGGAGCTGTTTTTT
CATSRVDSTGELFF
>.|.|TRBV11-3|TRBJ1-1
TGTGCCAGCAGGAAATTCGGGGAACACACTGAAGCTTTCTTT
CASRKFGEHTEAFF
>TRBD1|many|TRBV5-1|TRBJ2-2
TGCGCCAGCAGCTTGCTGACAGGGGCCGCTACCGGGGAGCTGTTTTTT
CASSLLTGAATGELFF
>.|many|TRBV7-2|TRBJ1-5
TGTGCCAGCAGCTTAACGAGGGATAGCAATCAGCCCCAGCATTTT
CASSLTRDSNQPQHF
>TRBD1|many|TRBV27|TRBJ2-7
TGTGCCAGCAGTAGACGGGACAGTCCCTACGAGCAGTACTTC
CASSRRDSPYEQYF
>.|many|TRBV6-5|TRBJ2-1
TGTGCCAGCAGTTACTCGGGAGGGGGATGGAATGAGCAGTTCTTC
CASSYSGGGWNEQFF
>.|many|TRBV20-1|TRBJ1-5
TGCAGTGCTCCGGACCGCAATAGCAATCAGCCCCAGCATTTT
CSAPDRNSNQPQHF
>TRBD1|many|TRBV27|TRBJ1-5
TGTGCCAGCAGTCTCCGACAGGGGCTTCAGCCCCAGCATTTT
CASSLRQGLQPQHF
>TRBD1|many|TRBV27|TRBJ1-5
TGTGCCAGCAGTTCTCCGGGACAGGGTTGGGACAATCAGCCCCAGCATTTT
CASSSPGQGWDNQPQHF
>TRBD1|many|TRBV15|TRBJ2-1
TGTGCCACCAGCAGAGAGGGGACAGGGGCCTACAATGAGCAGTTCTTC
CATSREGTGAYNEQFF
>.|many|TRBV29-1|TRBJ1-2
TGCAGCGGAGGGACCCTAGGGGGCTATGGCTACACCTTC
CSGGTLGGYGYTF
>.|many|TRBV29-1|TRBJ2-1
TGCAGCGTCGTAGACCCAAATGAGCAGTTCTTC
CSVVDPNEQFF
>.|.|TRBV20-1|TRBJ1-1
TGCAGTGCTAGCCCTCCCCCGAAGAACACTGAAGCTTTCTTT
CSASPPPKNTEAFF
>.|many|TRBV20-1|TRBJ2-5
TGCAGTGCCCCCCATAGGGGGGGGGTGTTAGAGACCCAGTACTTC
CSAPHRGGVLETQYF
>.|many|TRBV20-1|TRBJ2-7
TGCAGTGCTAGTTGGCAGAACTACGAGCAGTACTTC
CSASWQNYEQYF
>.|many|TRBV10-1|TRBJ1-3
TGCGCCAGCAGTCCCGACCTAATCTCTGGAAACACCATATATTTT
CASSPDLISGNTIYF
>.|many|TRBV7-9|TRBJ1-2
TGTGCCAGCAGCTTAAGGGGACGAGGCTACACCTTC
CASSLRGRGYTF
>TRBD2|many|TRBV20-1|TRBJ2-5
TGCAGTGCTAGAGTAGCGGGGGGCTCGATGTACCAAGAGACCCAGTACTTC
CSARVAGGSMYQETQYF
>.|many|TRBV5-1|TRBJ2-2
TGCGCCAGCAGCCACAGTACGGGAAACACCGGGGAGCTGTTTTTT
CASSHSTGNTGELFF
>.|many|TRBV4-1|TRBJ2-2
TGCGCCAGCAGCCCGTGGACAGCTTATGGAGGGGAGCTGTTTTTT
CASSPWTAYGGELFF
>TRBD1|many|TRBV5-1|TRBJ2-7
TGCGCCAGCAGCGAAGGACAGGGTATACACGAGCAGTACTTC
CASSEGQGIHEQYF
>.|many|TRBV5-1|TRBJ2-7
TGCGCCAGCAGCTTGGGGTCTAGCCGCTCCTACGAGCAGTACTTC
CASSLGSSRSYEQYF
>.|many|TRBV9|TRBJ2-7
TGTGCCAGCAGCGTAGTGGGGGGTTTCCCCTACGAGCAGTACTTC
CASSVVGGFPYEQYF
>.|few|TRBV7-2|TRBJ1-5
TGTGCCAGCAGCATACAGGGTTTCGTACCCCAGCATTTT
CASSIQGFVPQHF
>.|many|TRBV20-1|TRBJ2-2
TGCAGTGCTAGCCCCCCGGTGATATCCGCGAACACCGGGGAGCTGTTTTTT
CSASPPVISANTGELFF
>.|many|TRBV6-5|TRBJ2-1
TGTGCCAGCAGTGCCGCCGGTGGCCTTAATGAGCAGTTCTTC
CASSAAGGLNEQFF